This is a list of T cell receptor beta chains from one sample in a study of read filtering for tumor transcriptome and immune sequencing. One entry per CDR3 protein results from TCRdb running MiXCR on the reads. The sample includes 120,000 or so distinct CDR3 sequences, roughly 13% of them seen just once. Sample: a population of CD138-negative cells sorted from bone marrow. The receptors were sampled from a donor aged 40 or older with multiple myeloma. Each CDR3 is given with its conserved first and last residue.

j_call: TRBJ2-7; cdr3_length: 15; v_call: TRBV7-2; cdr3_aa: CASSLGQGADHEQYF
j_call: TRBJ2-7; cdr3_length: 14; v_call: TRBV12-3/TRBV12-4; cdr3_aa: CASKLAGAKYEQYF
j_call: TRBJ2-7; cdr3_length: 11; v_call: TRBV12-3/TRBV12-4; cdr3_aa: CASSPSYEQHF
j_call: TRBJ1-5; cdr3_length: 16; v_call: TRBV6-5; cdr3_aa: CASSADRGNFGQPQHF
j_call: TRBJ2-2; cdr3_length: 17; v_call: TRBV19; cdr3_aa: CASTPGQGAVGTGELFF
j_call: TRBJ2-7; cdr3_length: 13; v_call: TRBV30; cdr3_aa: CAWGGGVSYEQYF
j_call: TRBJ1-5; cdr3_length: 13; v_call: TRBV19; cdr3_aa: CASSNTYNQPQHF
j_call: TRBJ2-4; cdr3_length: 13; v_call: TRBV20-1; cdr3_aa: CSAREGGGNIQYF
j_call: TRBJ1-2; cdr3_length: 13; v_call: TRBV6-1; cdr3_aa: CASSEELRRGYTF
j_call: TRBJ1-2; cdr3_length: 13; v_call: TRBV19; cdr3_aa: CASSLTGLYGYTF
j_call: TRBJ1-5; cdr3_length: 15; v_call: TRBV19; cdr3_aa: CASSMIATGNQPQHF
j_call: TRBJ2-1; cdr3_length: 14; v_call: TRBV7-9; cdr3_aa: CASSLDLAGVEQFF
j_call: TRBJ2-7; cdr3_length: 14; v_call: TRBV18; cdr3_aa: CASKNSAVGDEQYF
j_call: TRBJ1-1; cdr3_length: 17; v_call: TRBV12-3/TRBV12-4; cdr3_aa: CASTGPSGGVFPGKAFF
j_call: TRBJ1-4; cdr3_length: 12; v_call: TRBV3-1; cdr3_aa: CASSHIGGSVFF
j_call: TRBJ2-1; cdr3_length: 15; v_call: TRBV11-2; cdr3_aa: CASSQDPARRLEQFF
j_call: TRBJ2-1; cdr3_length: 14; v_call: TRBV20-1; cdr3_aa: CSAWGTGGSNEQFF
j_call: TRBJ2-7; cdr3_length: 18; v_call: TRBV6-5; cdr3_aa: CASSYSVAGTQTSYEQYF
j_call: TRBJ2-7; cdr3_length: 16; v_call: TRBV6-2/TRBV6-3; cdr3_aa: CASSEAHVAGNYEQYF
j_call: TRBJ2-5; cdr3_length: 16; v_call: TRBV5-1; cdr3_aa: CASSSLAGGSRETQYF
j_call: TRBJ2-7; cdr3_length: 11; v_call: TRBV30; cdr3_aa: CAWSQSYEQYF
j_call: TRBJ1-1; cdr3_length: 14; v_call: TRBV12-3/TRBV12-4; cdr3_aa: CASRVPGQGPEAFF
j_call: TRBJ2-5; cdr3_length: 14; v_call: TRBV7-9; cdr3_aa: CASSLPQGQETQYF
j_call: TRBJ2-5; cdr3_length: 12; v_call: TRBV21-1; cdr3_aa: CASSSSGVNQYF
j_call: TRBJ1-1; cdr3_length: 15; v_call: TRBV5-1; cdr3_aa: CASSSGFGGNTEAFF
j_call: TRBJ2-1; cdr3_length: 16; v_call: TRBV11-2; cdr3_aa: CASSLSPGLNYNEQFF
j_call: TRBJ2-1; cdr3_length: 15; v_call: TRBV24-1; cdr3_aa: CATEGTSGIYNEQFF
j_call: TRBJ1-4; cdr3_length: 14; v_call: TRBV7-2; cdr3_aa: CASSLEQGNEKLFF
j_call: TRBJ2-3; cdr3_length: 17; v_call: TRBV15; cdr3_aa: CATSRTTSGGLTDTQYF
j_call: TRBJ1-5; cdr3_length: 16; v_call: TRBV6-2/TRBV6-3; cdr3_aa: CASRTGGQGGNQPQHF
j_call: TRBJ2-2; cdr3_length: 16; v_call: TRBV28; cdr3_aa: CASTPSGVAVTGELFF
j_call: TRBJ2-1; cdr3_length: 16; v_call: TRBV20-1; cdr3_aa: CSALLAGGFRYNEQFF
j_call: TRBJ2-2; cdr3_length: 17; v_call: TRBV5-5; cdr3_aa: CASSPQGAQMNTGELFF
j_call: TRBJ2-3; cdr3_length: 14; v_call: TRBV5-1; cdr3_aa: CASSFSSSTDTQYF
j_call: TRBJ2-3; cdr3_length: 15; v_call: TRBV5-1; cdr3_aa: CASSFGGGATDTQYF
j_call: TRBJ2-2; cdr3_length: 14; v_call: TRBV19; cdr3_aa: CASRTSGRSGELFF
j_call: TRBJ2-7; cdr3_length: 13; v_call: TRBV20-1; cdr3_aa: CSAPGQGAYEQYF
j_call: TRBJ1-5; cdr3_length: 13; v_call: TRBV20-1; cdr3_aa: CSAQDRSNQPQHF
j_call: TRBJ1-1; cdr3_length: 15; v_call: TRBV5-1; cdr3_aa: CASSLDQGASTEAFF
j_call: TRBJ1-1; cdr3_length: 11; v_call: TRBV29-1; cdr3_aa: CSFGLNTEAFF
j_call: TRBJ2-5; cdr3_length: 12; v_call: TRBV29-1; cdr3_aa: CSAERLQETQYF
j_call: TRBJ1-5; cdr3_length: 15; v_call: TRBV5-1; cdr3_aa: CASSQTGGRNQPQHF
j_call: TRBJ2-3; cdr3_length: 16; v_call: TRBV7-2; cdr3_aa: CASSALLAGATDTQYF
j_call: TRBJ2-2; cdr3_length: 13; v_call: TRBV11-2; cdr3_aa: CASSSTETGELFF
j_call: TRBJ2-5; cdr3_length: 14; v_call: TRBV28; cdr3_aa: CASSPQGWMGTQYF
j_call: TRBJ2-2; cdr3_length: 14; v_call: TRBV19; cdr3_aa: CASSRGGTTGELFF
j_call: TRBJ2-3; cdr3_length: 13; v_call: TRBV7-8; cdr3_aa: CASSFKGTDTQYF
j_call: TRBJ2-6; cdr3_length: 18; v_call: TRBV7-8; cdr3_aa: CASSLVRGRAAGANVLTF
j_call: TRBJ2-4; cdr3_length: 18; v_call: TRBV19; cdr3_aa: CASSPSSDRVLAKNIQYF
j_call: TRBJ2-2; cdr3_length: 14; v_call: TRBV19; cdr3_aa: CASSFDSYTGELFF
j_call: TRBJ2-3; cdr3_length: 15; v_call: TRBV20-1; cdr3_aa: CSARWTSQSTDTQYF
j_call: TRBJ1-5; cdr3_length: 17; v_call: TRBV3-1; cdr3_aa: CASSLGTGMYSNQPQHF
j_call: TRBJ2-1; cdr3_length: 17; v_call: TRBV4-1; cdr3_aa: CASSQGSGRTHYNEQFF
j_call: TRBJ2-7; cdr3_length: 13; v_call: TRBV7-9; cdr3_aa: CASSSSGSDEQYF
j_call: TRBJ2-1; cdr3_length: 16; v_call: TRBV20-1; cdr3_aa: CSARTVTRQVHNEQFF
j_call: TRBJ2-5; cdr3_length: 12; v_call: TRBV29-1; cdr3_aa: CSVHSSQETQYF
j_call: TRBJ2-7; cdr3_length: 14; v_call: TRBV28; cdr3_aa: CASRSPGEAYEQYF